The rows below give T cell receptor beta chains drawn from one sample of a study of shared clonotypes between healthy human individuals. The protocol was immunoSEQ multiplex PCR, while the TCRdb copy is restricted to in-frame clones and leaves out a portion. The sample records 500,000 to 550,000 clones, around 96% being singletons. Sequencing input: naive CD4+ T cells sorted from blood. These receptors originate from a woman younger than 45 in good health. Each CDR3 is given without its conserved first and last residue. Clone sizes are given selectively: once, few, many, or a class where the clone is expanded.

TRBJ2-1	.	TRBV7-9	ASSGEKQYNEQF
TRBJ1-5	.	TRBV6-1	ASSGTVFQPQH
TRBJ1-5	few	TRBV7-9	ASSDGTSVRPQH
TRBJ2-1	.	TRBV5-1	ASSLAGGSNEQF
TRBJ2-7	.	TRBV2	ASRKDLWRSYEQY
TRBJ2-3	.	TRBV28	ASRGGLSTDTQY
.	.	TRBV7-2	ASSWTSGSYEQY
.	.	TRBV5-6	ASSLPGQGAYEQY
TRBJ2-3	.	TRBV9	ASSVATPTDTQY
TRBJ2-1	.	TRBV5-4	ASSFDTAGGHNEQF
TRBJ2-7	.	TRBV5-4	ASSLGGKSWDEQY
TRBJ1-5	.	TRBV4-1	ASSQPWTGAHSNQPQH
TRBJ1-4	.	TRBV2	ASSEEDMGKLF
TRBJ2-3	.	TRBV5-1	ASSPGQGDTDTQY
TRBJ1-1	.	TRBV19	ASSIQGQGAPGKNTEAF
TRBJ1-1	.	TRBV5-6	ASSLAGEMLTEAF
TRBJ1-5	.	TRBV18	ASSLPGLGQPQH
TRBJ1-1	.	TRBV5-1	ASSLTKGVSDTEAF
TRBJ2-1	.	TRBV28	ASSSGTSGRNEQF
TRBJ1-4	.	TRBV28	ASKQEAEKEKLF
TRBJ2-3	.	TRBV7-6	ASSFPHKQYGRGTDTQY
TRBJ2-7	.	TRBV5-4	ASSVSVSSYEQY
TRBJ2-3	once	TRBV4-1	ASSQGLASDTQY
TRBJ1-1	.	TRBV11-2	ASSLGDRGTEAF
TRBJ2-2	.	TRBV14	ASSHGRASGELF
TRBJ2-3	.	TRBV19	ASSSRTSGNLFSSTDTQY
TRBJ1-6	.	TRBV30	AWAGQINSPLH
TRBJ1-3	.	TRBV5-1	ASSLSDHPGNTIY
TRBJ2-7	once	TRBV5-1	ASRLEGESSYEQY
TRBJ1-1	once	TRBV5-5	ASSLGSQLTEAF
TRBJ1-2	.	TRBV5-1	ASSLGSTGPPFDGYT
TRBJ1-2	.	TRBV18	ASSPPAFSGYFGYGYT
TRBJ2-1	few	TRBV11-3	ASSTGLAYNEQF
TRBJ2-2	.	TRBV19	ASSRFIGSAGTGELF
TRBJ2-1	.	TRBV6-6	ASSLWGENYNEQF
TRBJ2-5	.	TRBV29-1	SVDLGETQY
TRBJ2-7	.	TRBV28	ASSFWGLGEQY
TRBJ2-1	.	TRBV2	ASVDRYNEQF
TRBJ2-7	.	TRBV5-8	ASSLDFYGQY
TRBJ2-1	.	TRBV28	ASSLKRGPTYNEQF
TRBJ2-2	.	TRBV5-4	ASSLGLAENTGELF
TRBJ1-2	.	TRBV10-3	AISERQVGTPITGGYT
TRBJ2-5	.	TRBV5-1	ASSFLGGAGETQY
TRBJ2-5	.	TRBV5-1	ASSLNIQQVPWQETQY
TRBJ2-3	.	TRBV4-1	ASSQLLAGNPGGTQY
TRBJ2-1	.	TRBV2	ASSDLGQSVYEQF
TRBJ2-7	.	TRBV2	ASSTDRVRFRADFSYEQY
TRBJ1-4	.	TRBV28	ASSIQGRVF
TRBJ2-3	.	TRBV9	ASSVGGVSTDTQY
TRBJ1-2	.	TRBV7-2	ASSLRPTGHNYGYT
TRBJ1-4	once	TRBV4-1	ASRVRTWTNEKLF
TRBJ1-4	.	TRBV5-1	ASSFQGTNNEKLF
.	.	TRBV27	ASSLGEHLSREQY
TRBJ2-1	.	TRBV4-2	ASSRPGTSGSITYNEQF
TRBJ2-5	.	TRBV5-1	ASSAEETQY
TRBJ2-7	once	TRBV6-5	ASGSGRSYEQY
TRBJ1-2	.	TRBV7-8	ASSLGRDRFNYGYT
TRBJ2-7	.	TRBV7-2	ASSFIDGNYEQY
TRBJ2-1	.	TRBV25-1	ATSVGVANEQF
TRBJ2-3	.	TRBV18	ASSRGQTDTQY